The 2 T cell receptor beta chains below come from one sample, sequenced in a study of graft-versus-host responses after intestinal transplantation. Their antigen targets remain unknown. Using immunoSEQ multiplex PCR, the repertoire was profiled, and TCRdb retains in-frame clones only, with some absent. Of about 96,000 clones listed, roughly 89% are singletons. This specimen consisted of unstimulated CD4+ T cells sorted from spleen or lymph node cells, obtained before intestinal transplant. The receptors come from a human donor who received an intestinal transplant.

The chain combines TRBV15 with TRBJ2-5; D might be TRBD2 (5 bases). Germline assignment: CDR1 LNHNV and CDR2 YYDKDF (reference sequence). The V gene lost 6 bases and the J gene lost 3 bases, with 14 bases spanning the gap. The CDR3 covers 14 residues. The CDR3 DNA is TGTGCCACCAGGTTATTCGAGGGAAAAGAGACCCAGTACTTC. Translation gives CATRLFEGKETQYF. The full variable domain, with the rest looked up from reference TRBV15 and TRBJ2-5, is DAMVIQNPRYQVTQFGKPVTLSCSQTLNHNVMYWYQQKSSQAPKLLFHYYDKDFNNEADTPDNFQSRRPNTSFCFLDIRSPGLGDTAMYLCATRLFEGKETQYFGPGTRLLVL.

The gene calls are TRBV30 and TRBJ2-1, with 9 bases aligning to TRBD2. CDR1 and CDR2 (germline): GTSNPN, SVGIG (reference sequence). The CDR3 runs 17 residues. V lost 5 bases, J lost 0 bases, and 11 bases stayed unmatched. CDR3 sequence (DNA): TGTGCCTGGGCCCGCGGGGCGGGAGGGCGCTCCTACAATGAGCAGTTCTTC. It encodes CAWARGAGGRSYNEQFF. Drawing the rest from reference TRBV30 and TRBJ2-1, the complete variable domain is SQTIHQWPATLVQPVGSPLSLECTVEGTSNPNLYWYRQAAGRGLQLLFYSVGIGQISSEVPQNLSASRPQDRQFILSSKKLLLSDSGFYLCAWARGAGGRSYNEQFFGPGTRLTVL.